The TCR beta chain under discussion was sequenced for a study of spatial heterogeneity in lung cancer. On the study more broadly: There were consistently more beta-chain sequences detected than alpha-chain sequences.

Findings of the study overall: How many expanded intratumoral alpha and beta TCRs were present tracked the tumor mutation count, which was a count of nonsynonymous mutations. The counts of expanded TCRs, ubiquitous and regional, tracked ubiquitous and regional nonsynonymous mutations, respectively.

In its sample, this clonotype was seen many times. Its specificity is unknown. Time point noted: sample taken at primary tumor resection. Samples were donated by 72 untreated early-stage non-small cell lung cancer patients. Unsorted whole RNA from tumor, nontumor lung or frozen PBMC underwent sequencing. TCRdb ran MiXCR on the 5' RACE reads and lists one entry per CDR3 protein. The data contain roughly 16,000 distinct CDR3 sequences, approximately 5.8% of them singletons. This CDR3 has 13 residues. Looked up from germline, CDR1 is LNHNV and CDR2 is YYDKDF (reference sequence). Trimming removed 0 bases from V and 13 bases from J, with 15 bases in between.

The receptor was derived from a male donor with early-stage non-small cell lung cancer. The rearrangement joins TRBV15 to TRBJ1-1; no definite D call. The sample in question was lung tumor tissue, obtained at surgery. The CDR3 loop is CATSRDIKESGFF. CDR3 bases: TGTGCCACCAGCAGAGATATCAAGGAATCTGGTTTCTTT.